The 15 T cell receptor beta chains presented below share a single source sample, sequenced in a study of CD8 T cells in Susac syndrome. Random-hexamer reverse transcription was applied to about 0.5 to 1 ug RNA. TCRdb re-called the immunoSEQ multiplex PCR reads through MiXCR, storing one row per CDR3 protein. The sample holds approximately 120,000 distinct CDR3 sequences, 90% to 95% seen once. Sequenced: CD8+ T cells from PBMCs. The receptors stem from a human donor with Susac syndrome.

This clonotype has only one observation. The chain uses TRBV11-2 and TRBJ1-1, with D possibly TRBD1 on 6 matching bases. From germline, CDR1 is SGHAT and CDR2 FQNNGV. V was trimmed by 4 bases and J by 3 bases, leaving 9 bases between them. The CDR3 contains 13 residues. CDR3 coding DNA: TGTGCCAGCAGCTCAGCAGGGGACACTGAAGCTTTCTTT. Its translation: CASSSAGDTEAFF.

This clonotype was counted a single time. The rearrangement uses TRBV4-1 and TRBJ1-2, with D perhaps TRBD1 (5 bases). V dropped 2 bases and J dropped 8 bases, with 21 bases sitting between them. The V gene's germline CDR1 is MGHRA and CDR2 YSYEKL. The CDR3 length is 16 residues. DNA for the CDR3: TGCGCCAGCAGCCAAATGGGGGAAGGACCGCCCCTGGGCTACACCTTC. Amino acid sequence: CASSQMGEGPPLGYTF.

The sample holds one count of this clonotype. The chain couples TRBV21-1 to TRBJ1-2; TRBD1 is the table's D call, not checked against the DNA. TRBV21-1 is given as a pseudogene. The CDR3 covers 16 residues. The CDR3 DNA follows: TGTGCCAGCAGGGGCGCAGAGATACCCGCTAACTATGGCTACACCTTC. Protein sequence: CASRGAEIPANYGYTF.

The chain recombines TRBV20-1 with TRBJ2-3; 11 bases match TRBD2. This CDR3 has 15 residues. Trimming cost V 3 bases and J 5 bases; bases outside gene matches: 7. The germline V gene has CDR1 DFQATT and CDR2 SNEGSKA (reference sequence). The CDR3 reads CSARELAGVEDTQYF. The DNA for the CDR3 is TGCAGTGCTAGGGAACTAGCGGGAGTCGAAGATACGCAGTATTTT.

The rearrangement uses TRBV27 and TRBJ2-3, with 13 bases lining up with TRBD2. The CDR3 is 20 amino acids. V gave up 7 bases and J gave up 3 bases; unmatched junction bases: 19. In germline, CDR1 is MNHEY, CDR2 SMNVEV (reference sequence). The CDR3 DNA sequence: TGTGCCAGCACGCTACCTACTAGCGGGGGGGCCGGCGGGTGTACAGATACGCAGTATTTT. Protein product: CASTLPTSGGAGGCTDTQYF.

The rearrangement links TRBV13 to TRBJ1-2, with a tentative D call TRBD1 (5 bases). V lost 5 bases and J 4 bases, leaving 11 bases between the germline ends. This CDR3 has 13 residues. Germline V gene data show CDR1 as PRHDT and CDR2 as FYEKMQ (reference sequence). CDR3 in DNA: TGTGCCAGCAGCGAAGGTGGGGGCTATGGCTACACCTTC. It codes for CASSEGGGYGYTF.

The CDR3 sequence: CATSDLDRWSSYEQYF. CDR3 in DNA: TGTGCCACCAGTGATTTAGATAGATGGAGCTCCTACGAGCAGTACTTC. V usage is TRBV24-1 and J usage is TRBJ2-7, with D hard to call. V lost 1 base and J lost 0, with 12 bases in between. Per the germline V gene, CDR1 is KGHDR and CDR2 is SFDVKD. This CDR3 has 16 amino acids.

The CDR3 nucleotides read TGTGCCAGCAGCTTCGTAGGGGCTGAGGAGACCCAGTACTTC. Its protein product is CASSFVGAEETQYF. The rearrangement links TRBV7-2 to TRBJ2-5, with D tentatively TRBD1 (5 bases). Looked up from germline, CDR1 is SGHTA and CDR2 is FQGNSA. Trimming removed 3 bases at V and 5 bases at J, with 13 bases between. The CDR3 is 14 amino acids.

This clonotype was found a few times. The CDR3 reads CASSISGSSYNEQFF. The DNA of the CDR3 is TGTGCCAGCAGCATTAGCGGGAGCTCCTACAATGAGCAGTTCTTC. The chain uses TRBV12-3 or TRBV12-4 and TRBJ2-1; 9 bases agree with TRBD2. The CDR3 contains 15 residues. V dropped 6 bases and J dropped 0; count of bases not matched to a gene: 3.

The chain employs TRBV9 and TRBJ2-2; no firm D call. The CDR3 totals 12 residues. V lost 2 bases and J lost 5, with 4 bases in between. Germline V gene lookup returns CDR1 SGDLS and CDR2 YYNGEE. CDR3 bases: TGTGCCAGCAGCGTCTTAACCGGGGAGCTGTTTTTT. As protein: CASSVLTGELFF.

The chain carries TRBV6-4 and TRBJ2-7, with 7 bases identical to TRBD1. This CDR3 is built from 15 residues. The germline V gene encodes CDR1 MRHNA and CDR2 SNTAGT. V lost 2 bases, J lost 3 bases, and 7 bases stayed unmatched. The CDR3 is CASSDPRGTVYEQYF. The CDR3 nucleotides read TGTGCCAGCAGTGACCCCAGGGGGACAGTCTACGAGCAGTACTTC.

This chain joins TRBV28 and TRBJ1-2; D might be TRBD1 (5 bases). This CDR3 is 14 amino acids long. With 2 bases removed from V and 5 bases from J, the gap between germline ends came to 12 bases. The V gene's germline CDR1 is MDHEN and CDR2 SYDVKM. The CDR3 nucleotides are TGTGCCAGCAGTTTAATGGGGGAAGGGTATGGCTACACCTTC. This gives the protein CASSLMGEGYGYTF.

This clonotype was observed a handful of times. The chain couples TRBV12-3 or TRBV12-4 to TRBJ2-3; no reliable D call. Trimming removed 3 bases from V and 0 bases from J, with 4 bases in between. The CDR3 has 13 residues. CDR3 in DNA: TGTGCCAGCAGTTTCTCTAGCACAGATACGCAGTATTTT. Its translation: CASSFSSTDTQYF.

V is TRBV7-9 and J is TRBJ1-2, with D tentatively TRBD1 (6 bases). CDR3 length equals 13 residues. The germline gives CDR1 SEHNR, CDR2 FQNEAQ (reference sequence). V gave up 4 bases and J gave up 3 bases, with 9 bases separating them. CDR3 nucleotide sequence: TGTGCCAGCAGCTACAGGGAGGACTATGGCTACACCTTC. Translating it yields CASSYREDYGYTF.

The gene calls are TRBV5-1 and TRBJ1-2; no definite D call. Between the trimmed V and J ends, which lost 4 bases and 8 bases, there was a span of 21 bases. Looked up from germline, CDR1 is SGHRS and CDR2 is YFSETQ. The CDR3 spans 15 residues. The CDR3 DNA follows: TGCGCCAGCAGCGCCGCAGGTGGAGTGTTGCGGGGCTACACCTTC. It specifies CASSAAGGVLRGYTF.